This record covers a single TCR beta chain. V was pared by 5 bases and J by 8 bases, with 15 bases of the junction left unmatched. The CDR3 is 16 residues long. The germline V gene encodes CDR1 SGHVS and CDR2 FQNEAQ. Original analysis: Cell counts per sample came from amplifying reference gene primers. Profiled with immunoSEQ multiplex PCR; TCRdb holds only in-frame clones, not every one. V, J and clone size were drawn from that table, and D and trimming were deduced from the DNA. The sample has 35,000 to 40,000 clones, around 80% seen once. The data derive from a study of blood T cell repertoires in COVID-19. Looking at the study overall: Whether acute or convalescent, the COVID-19 samples came from the United States, Italy and Spain.

This TCR derives from a man older than 75 with active or convalescent COVID-19. This rearrangement joins TRBV7-8 to TRBJ2-1; 7 bases align to TRBD2. Specimen: peripheral blood. In nucleotides, the CDR3 is TGTGCCAGCAGCCCCGGGGCCGGGCTGAGCGGGGATGAGCAGTTCTTC. This sequence encodes CASSPGAGLSGDEQFF.